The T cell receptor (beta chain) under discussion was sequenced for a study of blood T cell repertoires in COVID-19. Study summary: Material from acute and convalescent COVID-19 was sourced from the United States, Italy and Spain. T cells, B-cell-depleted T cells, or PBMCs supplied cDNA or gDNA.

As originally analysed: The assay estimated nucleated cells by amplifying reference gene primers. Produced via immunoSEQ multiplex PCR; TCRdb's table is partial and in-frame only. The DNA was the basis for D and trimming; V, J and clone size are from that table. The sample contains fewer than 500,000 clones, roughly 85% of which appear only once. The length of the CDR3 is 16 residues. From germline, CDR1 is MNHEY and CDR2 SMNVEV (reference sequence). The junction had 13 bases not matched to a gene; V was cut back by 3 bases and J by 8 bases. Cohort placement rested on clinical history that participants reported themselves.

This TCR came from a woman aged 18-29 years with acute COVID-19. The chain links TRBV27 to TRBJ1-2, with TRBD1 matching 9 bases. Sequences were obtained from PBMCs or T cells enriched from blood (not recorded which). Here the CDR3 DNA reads TGTGCCAGCAGTTTTTCGCCCGGGACAGGGATTAGCGGCTACACCTTC. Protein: CASSFSPGTGISGYTF.